Listed below are T cell receptor beta chains from one sample, sequenced in a study of blood T cell repertoires in COVID-19. Libraries were prepared by immunoSEQ multiplex PCR; TCRdb keeps only in-frame clonotypes and omits some of them. This table holds around 41,000 clones, 85% to 90% found once. The sample consisted of peripheral blood. The receptors come from a human donor in a cohort sampled during active COVID-19. Each CDR3 is given with its conserved first and last residue. D genes are given only for firm matches. Clone size is not always given. Where it is, it says once, few, many or a class for expanded clones.

j_call clone_size d_call v_call cdr3_aa cdr3_nt
TRBJ2-3 - TRBD2 TRBV24-1 CATSDPSGRLTDTQYF TGTGCCACCAGTGATCCTAGCGGGAGGTTGACAGATACGCAGTATTTT
TRBJ1-2 medium-sized - TRBV6-5 CASSPRGAWGYTF TGTGCCAGCAGTCCGCGGGGGGCGTGGGGCTACACCTTC
TRBJ2-1 - TRBD2 TRBV9 CASSVVAGGLGEQFF TGTGCCAGCAGCGTAGTGGCGGGAGGGCTAGGGGAGCAGTTCTTC
TRBJ2-3 - TRBD2 TRBV27 CASSLSNPTGGPTDTQYF TGTGCCAGCAGTTTATCGAACCCTACGGGAGGGCCCACAGATACGCAGTATTTT
TRBJ2-7 once - TRBV15 CATSRGQSATYEQYF TGTGCCACCAGCAGAGGACAGTCAGCGACCTACGAGCAGTACTTC
TRBJ2-1 - TRBD1 TRBV24-1 CATSDSPGQAPNEQFF TGTGCCACCAGTGATTCACCGGGACAGGCCCCTAATGAGCAGTTCTTC
TRBJ1-2 - - TRBV10-2 CASSQQGDKPYGYTF TGCGCCAGCAGTCAACAGGGTGACAAACCCTATGGCTACACCTTC
TRBJ1-5 - - TRBV3-1/TRBV3-2 CASSQGRVKGQPQHF TGTGCCAGCAGCCAAGGCAGGGTAAAGGGTCAGCCCCAGCATTTT
TRBJ2-7 few TRBD1 TRBV27 CASKTGAKYEQYF TGTGCCAGCAAAACAGGGGCCAAGTACGAGCAGTACTTC
TRBJ1-1 few - TRBV5-6 CASRLGTEAFF TGTGCCAGCAGACTCGGTACTGAAGCTTTCTTT
TRBJ2-7 - - TRBV23-1 CASSQRQGGSYEQYF TGCGCCAGCAGTCAAAGACAGGGAGGTTCCTACGAGCAGTACTTC
TRBJ2-7 - - TRBV5-5 CASSLVGGSYEQYF TGTGCCAGCAGCTTGGTAGGGGGCTCCTACGAGCAGTACTTC
TRBJ1-1 once TRBD1 TRBV28 CASSPGQGNTEAFF TGTGCCAGCAGTCCGGGACAGGGGAACACTGAAGCTTTCTTT
TRBJ1-1 - TRBD1 TRBV9 CASSESGTGGTEAFF TGTGCCAGCAGCGAATCCGGGACAGGGGGCACTGAAGCTTTCTTT